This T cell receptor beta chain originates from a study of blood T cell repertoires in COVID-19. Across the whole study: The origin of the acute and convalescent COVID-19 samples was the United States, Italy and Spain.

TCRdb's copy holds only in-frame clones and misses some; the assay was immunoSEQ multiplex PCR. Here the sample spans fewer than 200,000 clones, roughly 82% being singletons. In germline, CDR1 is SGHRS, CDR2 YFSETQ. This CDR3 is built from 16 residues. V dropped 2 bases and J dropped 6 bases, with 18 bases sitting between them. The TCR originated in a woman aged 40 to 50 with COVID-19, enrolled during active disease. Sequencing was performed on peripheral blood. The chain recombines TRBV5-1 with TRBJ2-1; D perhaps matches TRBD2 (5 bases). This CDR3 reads CASSFSGPGGANEQFF. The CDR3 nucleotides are TGCGCCAGCAGCTTTTCCGGGCCCGGAGGCGCCAATGAGCAGTTCTTC.